This entry lists 10 T cell receptor beta chains sequenced from one sample in a study of blood T cell repertoires in COVID-19. Produced via immunoSEQ multiplex PCR; TCRdb's table is partial and in-frame only. The sample consists of roughly 73,000 clones, over 70% of them appearing once. Sample: peripheral blood. The receptors originated from an older man with acute or convalescent COVID-19.

Note on this clone: Its ends do not fully match the called genes, so a read error is possible. The chain carries TRBV19 and TRBJ2-7, with TRBD2 matching over 11 bases. The CDR3 is 15 amino acids. Per germline, CDR1 LNHDA and CDR2 SQIVND (reference sequence). CDR3 sequence reads: CASRIAGGSAYEQYF. CDR3 nucleotides: TGTGCCAGTAGGATAGCGGGAGGGAGCGCCTACGAGCAGTACTTC.

This chain joins TRBV18 and TRBJ2-7, with a weak D call TRBD2 (6 bases). Germline CDR1 is KGHSH and CDR2 is LQKENI. This CDR3 is 13 amino acids long. V was cut by 6 bases and J by 0 bases, with 9 bases left in between. CDR3 DNA sequence: TGTGCCAGCTCGCGGGACCCCTCCTACGAGCAGTACTTC. This encodes CASSRDPSYEQYF. The complete variable domain, with remaining parts taken from reference TRBV18 and TRBJ2-7, reads NAGVMQNPRHLVRRRGQEARLRCSPMKGHSHVYWYRQLPEEGLKFMVYLQKENIIDESGMPKERFSAEFPKEGPSILRIQQVVRGDSAAYFCASSRDPSYEQYFGPGTRLTVT.

This sequence joins TRBV6-6 and TRBJ2-7; possible D gene TRBD1, 6 bases. Trimming removed 0 bases at V and 0 bases at J, with 9 bases between. The CDR3 extends over 15 amino acids. Germline CDR1 is MNHNY and CDR2 is SVGAGI (reference sequence). The CDR3 DNA reads as TGTGCCAGCAGTTACTCGACAGGCCACTCCTACGAGCAGTACTTC. This sequence encodes CASSYSTGHSYEQYF.

The V and J genes are TRBV12-3 or TRBV12-4 and TRBJ2-7; weak D call: TRBD1 (5 bases). The V end was cut by 2 bases, the J end by 9 bases, with 14 bases between. This CDR3 comprises 13 residues. Here the CDR3 reads CASSLRRQGAQYF. CDR3 DNA: TGTGCCAGCAGTTTAAGGCGTCAGGGCGCGCAGTACTTC.

DNA of the CDR3: TGCGCCAGCAGCCAGACAGCGCACGGAAACACCATATATTTT. As protein: CASSQTAHGNTIYF. The chain uses TRBV5-1 and TRBJ1-3; D is perhaps TRBD1 (5 bases). V shed 4 bases and J shed 4 bases, with 12 bases lying between them. Germline values: CDR1 SGHRS, CDR2 YFSETQ. This CDR3 has 14 residues.

The CDR3 loop is CASSPHSGLQYEQYF. In DNA, the CDR3 is TGTGCCAGTAGTCCCCACTCGGGACTACAGTACGAGCAGTACTTC. V is TRBV19 and J is TRBJ2-7; 7 bases match TRBD2. This CDR3 spans 15 amino acids. Germline-derived CDR1 and CDR2 are LNHDA and SQIVND (reference sequence). Losses at the gene ends were 5 bases for V and 4 bases for J; bases not matched to a gene: 11.

For the CDR3, the DNA is TGTGCCATCTCAGACAGCTACGAGCAGTACTTC. Protein sequence: CAISDSYEQYF. The gene calls are TRBV6-5 and TRBJ2-7, with D perhaps matching TRBD1 (5 bases). CDR1 MNHEY and CDR2 SVGAGI come from the germline V gene. V was clipped by 10 bases and J by 3 bases, with 10 bases between them. This CDR3 region has 11 residues.

This sequence joins TRBV27 and TRBJ1-4; no clear D gene. Germline assignment: CDR1 MNHEY and CDR2 SMNVEV (reference sequence). This CDR3 contains 15 residues. Between the trimmed V and J ends, which lost 4 bases and 7 bases, there was a span of 16 bases. CDR3 nucleotides: TGTGCCAGCAGTTCCCGCGGGGTAATTGGTGAAAAACTGTTTTTT. This encodes CASSSRGVIGEKLFF.

The chain carries TRBV19 and TRBJ2-3; TRBD2 agrees at 12 bases. V shed 6 bases and J 4 bases; nucleotides not matched to a gene: 5. The CDR3 has 15 residues. Germline values: CDR1 LNHDA, CDR2 SQIVND (reference sequence). CDR3 in amino acids: CASSMLAGGPDTQYF. CDR3 bases: TGTGCCAGTAGCATGCTAGCGGGAGGGCCAGATACGCAGTATTTT. The variable domain in full, with the rest retrieved from reference TRBV19 and TRBJ2-3, is DGGITQSPKYLFRKEGQNVTLSCEQNLNHDAMYWYRQDPGQGLRLIYYSQIVNDFQKGDIAEGYSVSREKKESFPLTVTSAQKNPTAFYLCASSMLAGGPDTQYFGPGTRLTVL.

This sequence joins TRBV24-1 and TRBJ1-2; D unclear. Germline lookup yields CDR1 KGHDR and CDR2 SFDVKD. V was clipped by 3 bases and J by 8 bases, with 9 bases between them. This CDR3 region has 12 residues. CDR3 sequence reads: CATSDQAEGYTF. CDR3 bases: TGTGCCACCAGTGATCAGGCAGAAGGCTACACCTTC.